The 16 T cell receptor beta chains given below trace back to one sample, sequenced in a study of metastatic and nonmetastatic thyroid tumors. No patient had received any treatment before thyroid surgery. TCRdb reanalyzed the PCR reads with MiXCR. The sample records 25,000 to 30,000 clones, roughly 3.7% being singletons. Sequenced input: blood. Receptors were obtained from a female donor with papillary thyroid cancer or a benign thyroid nodule (not recorded which). Some clones in this sample may be carry-over from other donors' samples.

Judged by abundance, this clone is medium-sized (0.01 to 0.1%). This chain uses TRBV28 with TRBJ1-2, with TRBD1 matching 11 bases. Trimming removed 5 bases from V and 4 bases from J; junction bases left unmatched: 3. This CDR3 contains 14 residues. Germline CDR1 MDHEN, CDR2 SYDVKM. The CDR3 sequence is CASSRDRGFYGYTF. In nucleotides, the CDR3 is TGTGCCAGCAGTCGGGACAGGGGGTTCTATGGCTACACCTTC.

This clone was seen a handful of times. The gene calls are TRBV19 and TRBJ1-1; the match to TRBD1 covers 8 bases. This CDR3 is 14 amino acids long. With V trimmed by 5 bases and J by 5 bases, 7 bases remained unmatched. The germline CDR1 and CDR2 sequences are LNHDA and SQIVND (reference sequence). The CDR3 coding sequence is TGTGCCAGTAGTTTTAGACAGGGGAGGACTGAAGCTTTCTTT. Protein: CASSFRQGRTEAFF.

There are many counts of this clone. The chain uses TRBV4-1 and TRBJ2-1; 10 bases match TRBD2. Per germline, CDR1 MGHRA and CDR2 YSYEKL. This CDR3 comprises 16 residues. After removal of 3 bases from V and 2 bases from J, the junction contained 4 bases not matched to a gene. The CDR3 sequence is CASSQHGTSAYNEQFF. For the CDR3, the DNA is TGCGCCAGCAGCCAGCACGGGACTAGCGCCTACAATGAGCAGTTCTTC.

This clone was seen a handful of times. The V gene is TRBV15, the J gene TRBJ1-6, with TRBD1 matching over 7 bases. The length of the CDR3 is 14 residues. V gave up 5 bases and J gave up 7 bases; unmatched junction bases: 5. In germline, CDR1 is LNHNV, CDR2 YYDKDF (reference sequence). CDR3 DNA sequence: TGTGCCACCAGCGGACAGGCCCTAAATTCACCCCTCCACTTT. Its translation: CATSGQALNSPLHF.

This clone was observed a handful of times. The chain uses TRBV28 and TRBJ2-1, with D unclear. CDR3 length equals 11 residues. V was shortened by 5 bases and J by 10 bases, with 9 bases between the two germline ends. The V gene's germline CDR1 is MDHEN and CDR2 SYDVKM. For the CDR3, the DNA is TGTGCCAGCAGTCCCCGCTGGGAGCAGTTCTTC. Amino acids: CASSPRWEQFF.

CDR3 region: CASDRDSNQPQHF. CDR3 nucleotides: TGTGCCAGCGACCGGGATAGCAATCAGCCCCAGCATTTT. The V gene is TRBV6-1, the J gene TRBJ1-5; D is uncertain. The germline V and J ends were trimmed by 8 bases and 0 bases, with 8 bases remaining between them. Germline-derived CDR1 and CDR2 are MNHNS and SASEGT. The CDR3 runs 13 residues.

This clone was seen only a few times. The chain combines TRBV6-1 with TRBJ2-3, with D maybe TRBD2 (6 bases). Germline CDR1 reads MNHNS; CDR2 reads SASEGT. This CDR3 is 18 amino acids long. V was pared by 5 bases and J by 1 base, with 22 bases between. CDR3 in DNA: TGTGCCAGCAGTTCAAGGAGGTACGGGAGTCCACGCACAGATACGCAGTATTTT. This translates into CASSSRRYGSPRTDTQYF.

This clone appeared many times. The V and J genes are TRBV5-1 and TRBJ2-1; 8 bases map to TRBD2. V lost 0 bases, J lost 8 bases, and 4 bases stayed unmatched. Per the germline V gene, CDR1 is SGHRS and CDR2 is YFSETQ. CDR3 length: 14 amino acids. The CDR3: CASSLGLANDEQFF. The DNA of the CDR3 is TGCGCCAGCAGCTTGGGACTAGCGAACGATGAGCAGTTCTTC.

Relative to its sample, this clone is medium-sized. The chain combines TRBV12-3 or TRBV12-4 with TRBJ2-7; no firm D call. The germline V and J ends were trimmed by 2 bases and 3 bases, with 11 bases remaining between them. The CDR3 extends over 14 amino acids. The CDR3 reads CASSLTDRFYEQYF. Written as DNA, the CDR3 is TGTGCCAGCAGTTTAACGGACCGATTCTACGAGCAGTACTTC.

The chain couples TRBV24-1 to TRBJ2-7, with D tentatively TRBD1 (6 bases). CDR3 length equals 14 residues. The V gene lost 7 bases and the J gene lost 2 bases, with 14 bases spanning the gap. Germline CDR1 and CDR2: KGHDR and SFDVKD. In DNA, the CDR3 is TGTGCCACCAGCAATACAGGGCCCCCCTACGAGCAGTACTTC. This translates into CATSNTGPPYEQYF.

The J gene is TRBJ2-1, the V gene TRBV20-1; TRBD2 agrees at 10 bases. Losses at the gene ends were 5 bases for V and 6 bases for J; bases not matched to a gene: 13. The CDR3 sequence is 16 residues long. The germline gives CDR1 DFQATT, CDR2 SNEGSKA (reference sequence). CDR3 nucleotides: TGCAGTGCTGACAGACCCCTAGCGGGAGTTAGCAATGAGCAGTTCTTC. It specifies CSADRPLAGVSNEQFF.

CDR3 nucleotides: TGTGCCAGCAAAGCAGGGGGCGTCGGGGAGCTGTTTTTT. It codes for CASKAGGVGELFF. The chain has TRBV28 and TRBJ2-2, with 8 bases matching TRBD1. CDR1 and CDR2 (germline): MDHEN, SYDVKM. V shed 7 bases and J 7 bases; nucleotides not matched to a gene: 5. CDR3 length: 13 residues.

This clone was counted a few times. At one of its ends the junction is not consistent with the germline gene, which may arise from a read error. The rearrangement joins TRBV5-6 to TRBJ2-3; a possible D gene is TRBD2 (5 bases). The CDR3 runs 13 residues. Germline-derived CDR1 and CDR2 are SGHDT and YYEEEE. CDR3 DNA: TGTGCCGGCAGCCCCTGGGCCGGGAATACGCAGTATTTT. Its protein is CAGSPWAGNTQYF.

This rearrangement joins TRBV19 to TRBJ2-1; D may be TRBD2 (5 bases). Germline CDR1 LNHDA, CDR2 SQIVND (reference sequence). The ends were cut back, 4 bases at V and 5 bases at J, with 18 bases in the middle. The length of the CDR3 is 16 residues. The CDR3 region has the DNA TGTGCCAGTAGTACGCTCGGGGTGGGGTTCGACAATGAGCAGTTCTTC. Translating gives CASSTLGVGFDNEQFF.

This clone was seen many times. V is TRBV11-3 and J is TRBJ2-3, with TRBD2 matching over 7 bases. CDR3 length equals 15 residues. CDR1 SGHNT and CDR2 YENEEA come from the germline V gene. J was trimmed by 4 bases and V by 1 base; bases with no gene match: 5. The CDR3 sequence is CASSLGGGAADTQYF. The CDR3, as DNA: TGTGCCAGCAGCTTAGGGGGGGGAGCGGCAGATACGCAGTATTTT.

This clone was counted a few times. With a much larger clone just one base away, this may be a read error. DNA for the CDR3: TGTGCCAGCAGCTTAGAAGTCTCTGGGGCCAACGTCCTGACTTTC. This encodes CASSLEVSGANVLTF. V gene TRBV7-3 combines with J gene TRBJ2-6; unclear D gene. V was cut by 2 bases and J by 0 bases, with 5 bases left in between. The CDR3 has 15 amino acids. Germline assignment: CDR1 SGHTA and CDR2 FQGTGA.